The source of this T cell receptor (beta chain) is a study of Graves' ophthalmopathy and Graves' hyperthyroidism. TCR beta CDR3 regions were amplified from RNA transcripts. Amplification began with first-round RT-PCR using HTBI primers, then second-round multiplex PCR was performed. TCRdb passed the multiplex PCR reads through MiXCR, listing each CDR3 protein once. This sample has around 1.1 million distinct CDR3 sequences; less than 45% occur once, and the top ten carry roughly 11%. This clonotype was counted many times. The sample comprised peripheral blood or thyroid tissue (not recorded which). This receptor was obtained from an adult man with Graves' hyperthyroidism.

CDR3 region: CASSDTPYEQYF. The DNA for the CDR3 is TGTGCCAGCAGTGATACCCCCTACGAGCAGTACTTC. The chain carries TRBV25-1 and TRBJ2-7; no firm D call. V was pared by 3 bases and J by 2 bases, with 5 bases between. Germline loops: CDR1 MGHDK, CDR2 SYGVNS. CDR3 length equals 12 residues.